This T cell receptor (beta chain) is drawn from a study of early T cells in non-severe SARS-CoV-2 infection. Overall study: Unpaired chains resulted from sequencing bulk RNA of unsorted whole blood. Study-level findings and limits: VDJdb-based matching was biased toward anti-spike CD8 responses and missed private and CD4 specificities.

In the library, individual cDNA molecules carried attached unique molecular identifiers. TCRdb independently ran MiXCR on the 5' RACE reads; one entry per CDR3 protein. The data show tens of thousands of distinct CDR3 sequences, roughly 5.7% seen once. Germline values: CDR1 SGHVS, CDR2 FNYEAQ. The CDR3 extends over 18 amino acids. Trimming took 5 bases from V and 8 from J, leaving 28 bases between them. This clonotype showed up many times. Its antigen is not known. V is TRBV7-6 and J is TRBJ2-1; no clear D gene. Sample: whole blood, taken at baseline. The receptor comes from an adult who was a healthcare worker with PCR-confirmed SARS-CoV-2 infection or an uninfected control (not recorded which). DNA of the CDR3: TGTGCCAGCAGCGTACCAATGCCAGAATTAGGAACCTGGGATGAGCAGTTCTTC. Amino acids: CASSVPMPELGTWDEQFF.